This T cell receptor beta chain comes out of a study of Ad26.COV2.S vaccination and SARS-CoV-2 variants. Overall study context: Enrolled in COV1001, the donor was in the Ad26.COV2.S trial arm, which received the vaccine. Once or twice, 56 days apart, Ad26.COV2.S was delivered intramuscularly.

Treatment specified: roughly 18 received Ad26.COV2.S at low or high dose, single or two shots; a few received placebo; per-sample allocation not given. Day 63 after the first injection of vaccine or placebo was the sampling time. The CDR3 is made up of 15 amino acids. The ends were cut back, 2 bases at V and 8 bases at J, with 18 bases in the middle. Germline CDR1 SNHLY, CDR2 FYNNEI. This table comes from immunoSEQ multiplex PCR, and its TCRdb copy is limited to in-frame clones, with some not included. The sample lists a few hundred thousand clones; over 75% were seen once. The input for sequencing was peripheral blood, taken in a trial of Ad26.COV2.S vaccine versus placebo. This TCR came from a person between 18 and 65 years old who received the Ad26.COV2.S COVID-19 vaccine or a placebo. The chain employs TRBV2 and TRBJ1-2; D unresolved. CDR3 loop: CASSEMSGVFEGYTF. The CDR3 region has the DNA TGTGCCAGCAGTGAAATGTCAGGAGTATTTGAGGGCTACACCTTC.